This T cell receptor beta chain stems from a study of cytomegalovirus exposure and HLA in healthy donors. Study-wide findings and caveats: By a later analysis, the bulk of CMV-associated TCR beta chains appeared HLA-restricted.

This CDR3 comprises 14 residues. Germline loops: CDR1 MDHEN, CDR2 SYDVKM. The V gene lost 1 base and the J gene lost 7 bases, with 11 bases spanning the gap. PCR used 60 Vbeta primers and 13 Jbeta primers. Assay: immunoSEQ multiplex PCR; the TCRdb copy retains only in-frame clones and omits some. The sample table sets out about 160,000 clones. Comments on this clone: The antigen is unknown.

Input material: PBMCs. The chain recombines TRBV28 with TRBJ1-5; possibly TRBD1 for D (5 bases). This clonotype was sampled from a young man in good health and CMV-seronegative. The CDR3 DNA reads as TGTGCCAGCAGTTTATTAGGGGAAAGGCAGCCCCAGCATTTT. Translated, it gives CASSLLGERQPQHF. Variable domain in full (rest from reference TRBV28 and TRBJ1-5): DVKVTQSSRYLVKRTGEKVFLECVQDMDHENMFWYRQDPGLGLRLIYFSYDVKMKEKGDIPEGYSVSREKKERFSLILESASTNQTSMYLCASSLLGERQPQHFGDGTRLSIL.